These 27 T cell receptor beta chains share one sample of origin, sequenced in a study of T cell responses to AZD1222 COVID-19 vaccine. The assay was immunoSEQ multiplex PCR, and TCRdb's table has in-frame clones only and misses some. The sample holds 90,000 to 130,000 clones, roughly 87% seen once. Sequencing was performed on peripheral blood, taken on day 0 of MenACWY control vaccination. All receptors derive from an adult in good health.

DNA of the CDR3: TGTGCCAGTAGTATCAGCCAGGACTACAATGAGCAGTTCTTC. It translates to CASSISQDYNEQFF. The rearrangement links TRBV19 to TRBJ2-1, with D hard to call. The CDR3 runs to 14 residues. The V gene lost 3 bases and the J gene lost 3 bases, with 9 bases spanning the gap. CDR1 LNHDA and CDR2 SQIVND come from the germline V gene (reference sequence).

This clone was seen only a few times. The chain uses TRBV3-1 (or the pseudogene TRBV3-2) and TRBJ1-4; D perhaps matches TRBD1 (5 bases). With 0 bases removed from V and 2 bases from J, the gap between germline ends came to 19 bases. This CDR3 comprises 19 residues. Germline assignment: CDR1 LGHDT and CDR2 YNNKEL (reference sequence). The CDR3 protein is CASSQDNRSGGRTNEKLFF. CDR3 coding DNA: TGTGCCAGCAGCCAAGATAATAGGTCGGGGGGAAGGACTAATGAAAAACTGTTTTTT.

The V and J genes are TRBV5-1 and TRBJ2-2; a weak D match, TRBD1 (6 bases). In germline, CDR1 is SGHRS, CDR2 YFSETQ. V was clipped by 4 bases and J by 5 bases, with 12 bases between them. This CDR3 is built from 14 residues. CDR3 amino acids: CASSLQGFTGELFF. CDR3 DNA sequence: TGCGCCAGCAGCCTTCAGGGGTTTACCGGGGAGCTGTTTTTT.

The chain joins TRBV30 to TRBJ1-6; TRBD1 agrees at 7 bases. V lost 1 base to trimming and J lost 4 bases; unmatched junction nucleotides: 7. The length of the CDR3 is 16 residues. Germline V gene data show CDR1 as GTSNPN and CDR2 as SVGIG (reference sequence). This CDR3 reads CAWSAPGQIYNSPLHF. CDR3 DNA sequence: TGTGCCTGGAGTGCACCGGGACAGATATATAATTCACCCCTCCACTTT.

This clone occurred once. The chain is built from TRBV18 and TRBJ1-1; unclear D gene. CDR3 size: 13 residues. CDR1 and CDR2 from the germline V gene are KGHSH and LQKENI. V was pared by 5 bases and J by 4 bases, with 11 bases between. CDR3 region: CASSGGWSTEAFF. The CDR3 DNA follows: TGTGCCAGCTCAGGAGGGTGGAGCACTGAAGCTTTCTTT.

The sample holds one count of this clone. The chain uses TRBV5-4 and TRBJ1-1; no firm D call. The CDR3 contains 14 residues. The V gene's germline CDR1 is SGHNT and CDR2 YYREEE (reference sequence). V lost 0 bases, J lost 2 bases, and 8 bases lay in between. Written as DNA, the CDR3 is TGTGCCAGCAGCTTGGCCAGTTTTAACACTGAAGCTTTCTTT. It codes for CASSLASFNTEAFF.

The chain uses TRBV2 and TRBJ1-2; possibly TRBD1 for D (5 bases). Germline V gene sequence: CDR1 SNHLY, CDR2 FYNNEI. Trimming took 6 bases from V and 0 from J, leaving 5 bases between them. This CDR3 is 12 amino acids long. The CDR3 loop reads CASRGPNYGYTF. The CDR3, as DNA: TGTGCCAGCAGGGGACCTAACTATGGCTACACCTTC.

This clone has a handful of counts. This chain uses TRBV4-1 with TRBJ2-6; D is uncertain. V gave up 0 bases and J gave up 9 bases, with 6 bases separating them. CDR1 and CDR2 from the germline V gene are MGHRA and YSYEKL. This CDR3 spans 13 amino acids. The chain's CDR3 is CASSQDFGNVLTF. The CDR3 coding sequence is TGCGCCAGCAGCCAAGACTTTGGCAACGTCCTGACTTTC.

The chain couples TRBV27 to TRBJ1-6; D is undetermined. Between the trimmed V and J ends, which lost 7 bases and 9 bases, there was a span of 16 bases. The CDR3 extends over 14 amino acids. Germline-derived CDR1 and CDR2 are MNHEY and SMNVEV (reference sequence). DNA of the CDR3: TGTGCCAGCACAGATCAGCTCCCAAGTTCACCCCTCCACTTT. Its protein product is CASTDQLPSSPLHF.

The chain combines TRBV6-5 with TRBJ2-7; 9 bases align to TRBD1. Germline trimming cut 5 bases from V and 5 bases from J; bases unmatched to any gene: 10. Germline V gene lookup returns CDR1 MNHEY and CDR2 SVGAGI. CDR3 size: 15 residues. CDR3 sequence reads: CASSHDGDRVNEQYF. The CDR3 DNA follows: TGTGCCAGCAGTCACGACGGGGACAGGGTTAACGAGCAGTACTTC.

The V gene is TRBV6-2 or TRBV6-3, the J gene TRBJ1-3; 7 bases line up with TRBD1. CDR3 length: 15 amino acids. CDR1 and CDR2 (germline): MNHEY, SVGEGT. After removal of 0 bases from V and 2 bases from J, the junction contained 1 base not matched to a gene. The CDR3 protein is CASSYSTGTGNTIYF. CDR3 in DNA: TGTGCCAGCAGTTACTCGACAGGGACTGGAAACACCATATATTTT.

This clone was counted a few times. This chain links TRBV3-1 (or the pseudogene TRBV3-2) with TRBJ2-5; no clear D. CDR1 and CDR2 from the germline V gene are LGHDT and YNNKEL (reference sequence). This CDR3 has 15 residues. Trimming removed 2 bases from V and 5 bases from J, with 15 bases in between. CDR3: CASSQFQGPRETQYF. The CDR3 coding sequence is TGTGCCAGCAGCCAATTTCAAGGGCCAAGGGAGACCCAGTACTTC.

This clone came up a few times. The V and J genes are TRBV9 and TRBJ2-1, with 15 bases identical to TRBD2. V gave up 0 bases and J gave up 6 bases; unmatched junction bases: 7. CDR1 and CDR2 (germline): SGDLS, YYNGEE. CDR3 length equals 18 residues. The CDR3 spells CASSVAGLAGGRVNEQFF. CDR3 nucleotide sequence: TGTGCCAGCAGCGTAGCGGGACTAGCGGGGGGCCGGGTCAATGAGCAGTTCTTC.

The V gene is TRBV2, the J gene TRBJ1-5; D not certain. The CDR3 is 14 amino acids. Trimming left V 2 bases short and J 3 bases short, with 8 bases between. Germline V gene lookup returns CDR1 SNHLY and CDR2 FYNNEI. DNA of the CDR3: TGTGCCAGCAGTGAAACCAGTCTCAATCAGCCCCAGCATTTT. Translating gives CASSETSLNQPQHF.

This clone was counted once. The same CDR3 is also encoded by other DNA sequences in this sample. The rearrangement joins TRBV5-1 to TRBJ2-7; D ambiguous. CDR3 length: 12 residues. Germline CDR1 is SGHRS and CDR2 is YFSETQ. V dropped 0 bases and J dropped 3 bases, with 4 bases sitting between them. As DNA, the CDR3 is TGCGCCAGCAGCTTGGGGGGCTACGAGCAGTACTTC. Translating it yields CASSLGGYEQYF.

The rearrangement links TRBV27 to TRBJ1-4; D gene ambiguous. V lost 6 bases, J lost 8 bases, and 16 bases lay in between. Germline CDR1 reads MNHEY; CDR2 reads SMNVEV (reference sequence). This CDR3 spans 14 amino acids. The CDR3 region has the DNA TGTGCCAGCAGACTCCTCCGGGCGGGGGAAAAACTGTTTTTT. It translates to CASRLLRAGEKLFF.

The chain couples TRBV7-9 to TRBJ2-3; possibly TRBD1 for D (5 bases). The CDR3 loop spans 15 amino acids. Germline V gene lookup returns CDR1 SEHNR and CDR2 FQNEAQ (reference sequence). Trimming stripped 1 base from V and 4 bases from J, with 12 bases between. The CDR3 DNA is TGTGCCAGCAGCTTAGGGGTGGCAGGGCCAGATACGCAGTATTTT. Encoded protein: CASSLGVAGPDTQYF.

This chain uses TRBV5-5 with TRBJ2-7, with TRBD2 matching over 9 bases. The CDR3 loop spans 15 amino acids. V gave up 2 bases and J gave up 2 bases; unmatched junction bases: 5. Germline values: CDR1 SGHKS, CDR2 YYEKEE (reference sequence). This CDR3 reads CASSFRAGGAYEQYF. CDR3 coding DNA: TGTGCCAGCAGCTTTAGAGCGGGGGGAGCCTACGAGCAGTACTTC.

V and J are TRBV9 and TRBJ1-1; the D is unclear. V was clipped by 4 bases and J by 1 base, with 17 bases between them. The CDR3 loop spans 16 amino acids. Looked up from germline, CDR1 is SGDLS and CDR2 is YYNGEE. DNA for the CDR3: TGTGCCAGCAGCCCTCACCTAAGTGGATCGAACACTGAAGCTTTCTTT. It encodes CASSPHLSGSNTEAFF.

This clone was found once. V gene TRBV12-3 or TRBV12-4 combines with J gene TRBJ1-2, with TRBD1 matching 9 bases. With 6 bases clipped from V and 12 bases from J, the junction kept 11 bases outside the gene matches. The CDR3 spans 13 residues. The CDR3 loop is CASSLGQGVLDTF. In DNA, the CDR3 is TGTGCCAGCAGCTTGGGACAGGGCGTCTTGGACACCTTC.

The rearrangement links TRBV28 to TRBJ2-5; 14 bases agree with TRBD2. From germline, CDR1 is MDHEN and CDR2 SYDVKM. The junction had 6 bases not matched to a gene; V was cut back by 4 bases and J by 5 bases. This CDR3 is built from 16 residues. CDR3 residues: CASSSPRTSGGETQYF. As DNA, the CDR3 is TGTGCCAGCAGTTCCCCTAGGACTAGCGGGGGGGAGACCCAGTACTTC.

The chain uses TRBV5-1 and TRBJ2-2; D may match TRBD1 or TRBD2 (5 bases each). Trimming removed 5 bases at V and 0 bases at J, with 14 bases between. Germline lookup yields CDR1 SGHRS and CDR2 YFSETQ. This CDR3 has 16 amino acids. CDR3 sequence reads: CASSYGTASNTGELFF. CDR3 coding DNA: TGCGCCAGCAGTTATGGGACGGCCTCGAACACCGGGGAGCTGTTTTTT.

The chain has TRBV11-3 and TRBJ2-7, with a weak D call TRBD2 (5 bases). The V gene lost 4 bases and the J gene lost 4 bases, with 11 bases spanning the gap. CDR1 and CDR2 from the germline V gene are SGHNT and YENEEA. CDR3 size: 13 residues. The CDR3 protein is CASSSRGGYEQYF. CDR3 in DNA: TGTGCCAGCAGCTCCCGGGGTGGGTACGAGCAGTACTTC.

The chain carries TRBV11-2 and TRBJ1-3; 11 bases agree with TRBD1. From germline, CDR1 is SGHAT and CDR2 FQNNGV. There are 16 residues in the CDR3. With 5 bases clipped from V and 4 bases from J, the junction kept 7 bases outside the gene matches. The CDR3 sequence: CASSLSGQGDGNTIYF. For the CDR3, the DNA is TGTGCCAGCAGCCTGTCGGGACAGGGGGACGGAAACACCATATATTTT.

The CDR3 loop reads CASSKTGTGNTIYF. The CDR3 bases are TGTGCCAGCAGCAAGACAGGGACTGGAAACACCATATATTTT. The gene calls are TRBV7-3 and TRBJ1-3; TRBD1 agrees at 7 bases. CDR3 length: 14 amino acids. Trimming took 5 bases from V and 2 from J; bases not matched to a gene: 3. Germline assignment: CDR1 SGHTA and CDR2 FQGTGA. The full variable domain, completed using reference TRBV7-3 and TRBJ1-3, is GAGVSQTPSNKVTEKGKYVELRCDPISGHTALYWYRQSLGQGPEFLIYFQGTGAADDSGLPNDRFFAVRPEGSVSTLKIQRTERGDSAVYLCASSKTGTGNTIYFGEGSWLTVV.

This chain's CDR3 is CASSYDYEQYF. Written as DNA, the CDR3 is TGTGCCAGCAGTTACGATTACGAGCAGTACTTC. This chain links TRBV6-5 with TRBJ2-7; unclear D gene. V was shortened by 2 bases and J by 4 bases, with 3 bases between the two germline ends. The germline V gene has CDR1 MNHEY and CDR2 SVGAGI. This CDR3 comprises 11 residues.

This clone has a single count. The chain's CDR3 is CASSPDTINYGYTF. The CDR3 region has the DNA TGTGCCAGCAGCCCGGACACGATAAACTATGGCTACACCTTC. V gene TRBV3-1 (or the pseudogene TRBV3-2) combines with J gene TRBJ1-2; weak D call: TRBD1 (5 bases). The CDR3 loop spans 14 amino acids. Germline lookup yields CDR1 LGHDT and CDR2 YNNKEL (reference sequence). V lost 4 bases and J lost 2, with 11 bases in between.